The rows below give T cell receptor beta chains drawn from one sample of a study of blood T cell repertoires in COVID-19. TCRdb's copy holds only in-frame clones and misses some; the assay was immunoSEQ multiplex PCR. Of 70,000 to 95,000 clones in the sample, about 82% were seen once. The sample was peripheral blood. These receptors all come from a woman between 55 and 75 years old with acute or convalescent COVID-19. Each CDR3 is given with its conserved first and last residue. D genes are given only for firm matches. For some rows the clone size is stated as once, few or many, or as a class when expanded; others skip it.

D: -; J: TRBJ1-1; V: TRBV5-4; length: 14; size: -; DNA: TGTGCCAGCAGCTCACTGGAGGGAAACACTGAAGCTTTCTTT; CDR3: CASSSLEGNTEAFF
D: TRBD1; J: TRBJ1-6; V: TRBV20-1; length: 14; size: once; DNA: TGCAGTGCTAGTAGACAGGGATACAATTCACCCCTCCACTTT; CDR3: CSASRQGYNSPLHF
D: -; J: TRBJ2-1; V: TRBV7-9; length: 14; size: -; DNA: TGTGCCAGCAGCTTAGCCAGCTCCTACAATGAGCAGTTCTTC; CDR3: CASSLASSYNEQFF
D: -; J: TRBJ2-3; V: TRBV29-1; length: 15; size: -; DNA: TGCAGCGAGGAGACAGGCCCATTGAAGTCGGATACGCAGTATTTT; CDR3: CSEETGPLKSDTQYF
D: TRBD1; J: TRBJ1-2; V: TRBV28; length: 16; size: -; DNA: TGTGCCAGCAGTTTAACATCGGGACAGGGGGTCTATGGCTACACCTTC; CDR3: CASSLTSGQGVYGYTF
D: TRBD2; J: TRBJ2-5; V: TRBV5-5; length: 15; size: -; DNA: TGTGCCAGCAGCTATCTAGCGGGCCCACAAGAGACCCAGTACTTC; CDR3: CASSYLAGPQETQYF
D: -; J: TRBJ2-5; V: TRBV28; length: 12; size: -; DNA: TGTGCCAGCAGGGGAGACAAAGAGACCCAGTACTTC; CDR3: CASRGDKETQYF
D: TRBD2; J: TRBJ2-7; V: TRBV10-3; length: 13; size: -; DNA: TGTGCCACCGGACTAGCGGATCTTTACGAGCAGTACTTC; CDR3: CATGLADLYEQYF
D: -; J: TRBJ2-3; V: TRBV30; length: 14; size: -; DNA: TGTGCCTGGAGTGTGGGAGTTAATACAGATACGCAGTATTTT; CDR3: CAWSVGVNTDTQYF
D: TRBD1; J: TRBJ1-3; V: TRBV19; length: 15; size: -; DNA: TGTGCCAGTAGTCTACGGCAGGGGGGAGGAAACACCATATATTTT; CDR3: CASSLRQGGGNTIYF
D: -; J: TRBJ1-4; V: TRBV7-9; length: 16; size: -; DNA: TGTGCCAGCAGCTTAGTCGACAGATTTTATAATGAAAAACTGTTTTTT; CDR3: CASSLVDRFYNEKLFF
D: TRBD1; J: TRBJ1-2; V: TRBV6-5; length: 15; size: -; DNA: TGTGCCAGCAGAGGACCGGGACAGGGTAACTATGGCTACACCTTC; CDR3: CASRGPGQGNYGYTF
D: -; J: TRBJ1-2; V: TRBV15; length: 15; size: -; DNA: TGTGCCACCAGCAGAGACTTGGGAGGCGTGGATGGCTACACCTTC; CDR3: CATSRDLGGVDGYTF
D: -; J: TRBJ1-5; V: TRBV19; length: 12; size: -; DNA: TGTGCCAGTAGTATGAGATTTCAGCCCCAGCATTTT; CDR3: CASSMRFQPQHF
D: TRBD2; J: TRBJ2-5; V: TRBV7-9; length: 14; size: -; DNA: TGTGCCAGCAGCCGGACTAGCGGGAGAGAGACCCAGTACTTC; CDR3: CASSRTSGRETQYF
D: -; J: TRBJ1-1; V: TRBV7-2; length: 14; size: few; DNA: TGTGCCAGCAGCCCCAGGCGTGAGAACACTGAAGCTTTCTTT; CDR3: CASSPRRENTEAFF